The 31 T cell receptor beta chains in this list originate from one sample, sequenced in a study of T cell repertoires in cytomegalovirus infection (dated by TCRdb to between 2017 and 2020). The sequencer was an Illumina HiSeq 1500. In-frame beta chains were kept once TCRdb had trimmed the public reads at Q25 with fastp and called clones with MiXCR. Each CDR3 protein gets just one entry, which takes the most common genes and DNA from the rows behind it. The sample table records about 140,000 distinct CDR3 sequences; 5.5% to 8% of these occur just once. The top ten clones comprise approximately 18% of the sample. Specimen: PBMCs. These receptors originate from a human donor in good health (CMV status not recorded). Some clones in this sample may be carry-over from other donors' samples.

V and J are TRBV5-4 and TRBJ2-3; D uncertain. V dropped 2 bases and J dropped 1 base, with 5 bases sitting between them. The V gene's germline CDR1 is SGHNT and CDR2 YYREEE (reference sequence). The CDR3 spans 13 residues. The CDR3 loop is CASSLYGTDTQYF. CDR3 coding DNA: TGTGCCAGCAGCTTATACGGCACAGATACGCAGTATTTT.

This clonotype was detected many times. V and J are TRBV6-5 and TRBJ1-1; the D gene is possibly TRBD1 (5 bases). The CDR3 is 13 amino acids. Germline loops: CDR1 MNHEY, CDR2 SVGAGI. The ends were cut back, 11 bases at V and 7 bases at J, with 20 bases in the middle. For the CDR3, the DNA is TGTGCCGCATCACGGCCAGGGAGGGTTGAAGCTTTCTTT. Translation: CAASRPGRVEAFF.

The table lists this clonotype with many counts. The CDR3 region is CASSYFRLAGNQETQYF. In nucleotides, the CDR3 is TGTGCCAGCAGTTACTTCCGACTAGCGGGGAATCAAGAGACCCAGTACTTC. V gene TRBV6-6 combines with J gene TRBJ2-5; 11 bases agree with TRBD2. The V and J ends lost 1 base and 2 bases, in that order; junction bases with no gene match: 6. CDR1 and CDR2 from the germline V gene are MNHNY and SVGAGI (reference sequence). The CDR3 sequence is 17 residues long.

This clonotype has ten or more counts. This rearrangement joins TRBV7-9 to TRBJ1-1; the match to TRBD1 covers 10 bases. Trimming cost V 4 bases and J 3 bases; bases outside gene matches: 5. The V gene's germline CDR1 is SEHNR and CDR2 FQNEAQ (reference sequence). The CDR3 totals 15 residues. As DNA, the CDR3 is TGTGCCAGCAGCTCGACAGGGGGCGCGGACACTGAAGCTTTCTTT. It specifies CASSSTGGADTEAFF.

This clonotype has just a few counts. V usage is TRBV6-2 or TRBV6-3 and J usage is TRBJ2-7; a possible D gene is TRBD1 (6 bases). The CDR3 loop spans 14 amino acids. Germline CDR1 reads MNHEY; CDR2 reads SVGEGT. V was pared by 2 bases and J by 4 bases, with 12 bases between. CDR3 sequence reads: CASSYLGASYEQYF. The CDR3 coding sequence is TGTGCCAGCAGTTACCTGGGGGCATCGTACGAGCAGTACTTC.

V is TRBV2 and J is TRBJ2-1; 14 bases map to TRBD2. Germline V CDR1 and CDR2: SNHLY, FYNNEI. The CDR3 has 14 amino acids. V shed 7 bases and J 8 bases; nucleotides not matched to a gene: 4. CDR3 nucleotide sequence: TGTGCCAGCATTGGGACTAGCGGGGGCTATGAGCAGTTCTTC. Translating it yields CASIGTSGGYEQFF.

In this sample, this clonotype turned up many times. The chain carries TRBV6-1 and TRBJ2-5, with 7 bases lining up with TRBD1. Germline CDR1 is MNHNS and CDR2 is SASEGT. After removal of 6 bases from V and 5 bases from J, the junction contained 6 bases not matched to a gene. The CDR3 has 13 residues. Here the CDR3 reads CASRRQGWETQYF. The CDR3 DNA reads as TGTGCCAGCAGGAGACAGGGATGGGAGACCCAGTACTTC.

This clonotype was seen ten or more times. In DNA form, the CDR3 reads TGCAGTGCTAGACAGGGGAATAGTGTGAACACTGAAGCTTTCTTT. As protein: CSARQGNSVNTEAFF. V is TRBV20-1 and J is TRBJ1-1, with a weak D call TRBD1 (6 bases). Trimming cost V 2 bases and J 0 bases, with 13 bases left between them. Germline CDR1 reads DFQATT; CDR2 reads SNEGSKA (reference sequence). The CDR3 spans 15 residues.

In this sample, this clonotype turned up many times. The chain joins TRBV19 to TRBJ2-2; D is unresolved. This CDR3 has 14 amino acids. The germline V gene has CDR1 LNHDA and CDR2 SQIVND (reference sequence). V was clipped by 0 bases and J by 0 bases, with 2 bases between them. The CDR3 loop reads CASSIDPNTGELFF. CDR3 bases: TGTGCCAGTAGTATAGATCCGAACACCGGGGAGCTGTTTTTT.

This clonotype came up many times. Written as DNA, the CDR3 is TGTGCCAGCAGGTCGACCCAGGGAACAGGAGATACGCAGTATTTT. Translated: CASRSTQGTGDTQYF. The chain links TRBV2 to TRBJ2-3; tentatively, D is TRBD1 (5 bases). This CDR3 spans 15 amino acids. Germline V gene sequence: CDR1 SNHLY, CDR2 FYNNEI. V dropped 6 bases and J dropped 5 bases, with 18 bases sitting between them.

Ten or more counts support this clonotype. This chain connects TRBV18 to TRBJ1-5; 9 bases map to TRBD1. CDR1 is KGHSH and CDR2 is LQKENI in the germline V gene. With 5 bases clipped from V and 4 bases from J, the junction kept 6 bases outside the gene matches. The CDR3 has 15 residues. The CDR3 here is CASSAGTGLNQPQHF. DNA for the CDR3: TGTGCCAGCTCAGCCGGGACAGGGCTAAATCAGCCCCAGCATTTT. Drawing the rest from reference TRBV18 and TRBJ1-5, the complete variable domain is NAGVMQNPRHLVRRRGQEARLRCSPMKGHSHVYWYRQLPEEGLKFMVYLQKENIIDESGMPKERFSAEFPKEGPSILRIQQVVRGDSAAYFCASSAGTGLNQPQHFGDGTRLSIL.

This clonotype has more than one count but fewer than ten. The chain is built from TRBV6-6 and TRBJ1-1; D gene unclear. Germline CDR1 reads MNHNY; CDR2 reads SVGAGI (reference sequence). V lost 6 bases and J 2 bases, leaving 13 bases between the germline ends. There are 14 residues in the CDR3. The CDR3 nucleotides read TGTGCCAGCAGGCTTACCGGGAGAAACACTGAAGCTTTCTTT. This translates into CASRLTGRNTEAFF.

This clonotype appeared many times. The rearrangement joins TRBV7-2 to TRBJ1-2, with a tentative D call TRBD1 (5 bases). The CDR3 is 15 residues long. Germline V lookup: CDR1 SGHTA, CDR2 FQGNSA. V was cut by 1 base and J by 5 bases, with 14 bases left in between. CDR3 coding DNA: TGTGCCAGCAGCTTAGATGGGGGACTCCTTTATGGCTACACCTTC. It specifies CASSLDGGLLYGYTF.

This clonotype was seen repeatedly, ten times or more. The chain carries TRBV12-3 or TRBV12-4 and TRBJ2-7, with TRBD1 as a possible D gene (5 bases). CDR3 length: 11 amino acids. Trimming stripped 4 bases from V and 6 bases from J, with 7 bases between. CDR3 nucleotide sequence: TGTGCCAGCAGTTCCAGGGCCGAGCAGTACTTC. Amino acids: CASSSRAEQYF.

This clonotype appeared many times. The chain employs TRBV11-2 and TRBJ2-3; a weak D match, TRBD2 (6 bases). There are 16 residues in the CDR3. V gave up 0 bases and J gave up 0 bases, with 10 bases separating them. Germline V lookup: CDR1 SGHAT, CDR2 FQNNGV. The CDR3 spells CASSLDGGTSTDTQYF. The CDR3, as DNA: TGTGCCAGCAGCTTAGACGGGGGAACTAGCACAGATACGCAGTATTTT. The variable domain in full, completed from reference TRBV11-2 and TRBJ2-3, reads EAGVAQSPRYKIIEKRQSVAFWCNPISGHATLYWYQQILGQGPKLLIQFQNNGVVDDSQLPKDRFSAERLKGVDSTLKIQPAKLEDSAVYLCASSLDGGTSTDTQYFGPGTRLTVL.

At least ten counts were recorded for this clonotype. The rearrangement uses TRBV6-6 and TRBJ2-7; 9 bases are a match to TRBD1. In germline, CDR1 is MNHNY, CDR2 SVGAGI (reference sequence). The junction had 4 bases not matched to a gene; V was cut back by 4 bases and J by 3 bases. There are 14 residues in the CDR3. CDR3 region: CASSFPGQGYEQYF. The CDR3 bases are TGTGCCAGCAGTTTCCCGGGACAGGGCTACGAGCAGTACTTC.

This clonotype was recorded at least ten times. The gene calls are TRBV7-7 and TRBJ2-3; 7 bases align to TRBD1. Trimming took 3 bases from V and 5 from J; bases not matched to a gene: 2. From germline, CDR1 is SSHAT and CDR2 FNYEAQ (reference sequence). CDR3 length: 13 residues. CDR3 coding DNA: TGTGCCAGCAGCTTTCCAGGGGGAGATACGCAGTATTTT. Residues: CASSFPGGDTQYF.

This clonotype appeared many times. The rearrangement uses TRBV7-6 and TRBJ1-3, with no clear D. CDR3 length: 14 amino acids. Germline V gives CDR1 SGHVS, CDR2 FNYEAQ. Between the trimmed V and J ends, which lost 2 bases and 4 bases, there was a span of 9 bases. The CDR3 here is CASSLWVAGNTIYF. The CDR3 DNA is TGTGCCAGCAGCTTATGGGTCGCCGGAAACACCATATATTTT.

J is TRBJ1-5 and V is TRBV7-8; D might be TRBD1 (5 bases). V was clipped by 2 bases and J by 6 bases, with 11 bases between them. This CDR3 is 14 amino acids long. Germline CDR1 and CDR2: SGHVS and FQNEAQ. The CDR3 bases are TGTGCCAGCAGCTTAACGGCGGGGACTCAGCCCCAGCATTTT. Protein product: CASSLTAGTQPQHF. Based on the CDR3 plus reference TRBV7-8 and TRBJ1-5, the full variable domain is GAGVSQSPRYKVAKRGQDVALRCDPISGHVSLFWYQQALGQGPEFLTYFQNEAQLDKSGLPSDRFFAERPEGSVSTLKIQRTQQEDSAVYLCASSLTAGTQPQHFGDGTRLSIL.

This clonotype was seen many times. A junction boundary mismatches the germline segment, possibly from a read error. This chain uses TRBV7-8 with TRBJ1-6, with TRBD1 as a possible D gene (5 bases). The CDR3 extends over 17 amino acids. Germline V gene lookup returns CDR1 SGHVS and CDR2 FQNEAQ. The CDR3 bases are TGTGCCAGCACCTTACGAGAGGGGCTCCTGAATAATTCACCCCTCCACTTT. Encoded protein: CASTLREGLLNNSPLHF.

This chain connects TRBV5-1 to TRBJ1-2, with a tentative D call TRBD1 (5 bases). The V and J ends lost 4 bases and 4 bases respectively, with 14 bases between them. Germline CDR1 reads SGHRS; CDR2 reads YFSETQ. The CDR3 is made up of 14 amino acids. The CDR3 sequence is CASSASGDLYGYTF. For the CDR3, the DNA is TGCGCCAGCAGCGCATCGGGGGACCTCTATGGCTACACCTTC.

This clonotype was detected ten times or more. The chain couples TRBV20-1 to TRBJ1-2; D is ambiguous. Per germline, CDR1 DFQATT and CDR2 SNEGSKA (reference sequence). CDR3 size: 12 residues. V lost 1 base, J lost 4 bases, and 7 bases lay in between. For the CDR3, the DNA is TGCAGTGCTAGAGTTCTAACCTATGGCTACACCTTC. Translation gives CSARVLTYGYTF.

This clonotype has a handful of counts. The gene calls are TRBV6-6 and TRBJ2-7; 9 bases line up with TRBD1. CDR3 length equals 15 residues. Germline-derived CDR1 and CDR2 are MNHNY and SVGAGI (reference sequence). V lost 5 bases, J lost 4 bases, and 9 bases stayed unmatched. The CDR3 sequence is CASSTGQGSKYEQYF. The CDR3 DNA reads TGTGCCAGCAGTACGGGACAGGGCTCGAAGTACGAGCAGTACTTC.

This clonotype was seen repeatedly, ten times or more. The chain carries TRBV6-1 and TRBJ2-1; no clear D. The CDR3 covers 14 residues. Germline-derived CDR1 and CDR2 are MNHNS and SASEGT. Trimming shortened V by 2 bases and J by 6 bases, and 11 bases separated the two germline ends. CDR3 DNA: TGTGCCAGCAGTGAAAGGTCAGCTTCCAATGAGCAGTTCTTC. The encoded protein is CASSERSASNEQFF.

The V gene is TRBV19, the J gene TRBJ1-1; weak D call: TRBD1 (5 bases). The CDR3 has 13 amino acids. CDR1 is LNHDA, CDR2 SQIVND, per germline (reference sequence). Trimming left V 9 bases short and J 0 bases short, with 11 bases between. This chain's CDR3 is CASKGTVNTEAFF. The CDR3 DNA is TGTGCCAGCAAAGGGACGGTGAACACTGAAGCTTTCTTT.

This clonotype was observed a few times. The J gene is TRBJ1-1, the V gene TRBV19; D might be TRBD1 (6 bases). This CDR3 is 12 amino acids long. CDR1 and CDR2 (germline): LNHDA, SQIVND (reference sequence). The V end lost 5 bases, the J end lost 6 bases, and 10 bases lay between the germline ends. The CDR3 here is CASSRGAPEAFF. Here the CDR3 DNA reads TGTGCCAGTAGTCGGGGGGCACCTGAAGCTTTCTTT.

This clonotype was counted only a few times. CDR3 region: CASSSFTGRGPYEQYF. CDR3 in DNA: TGTGCCAGCAGCTCGTTTACCGGGCGGGGCCCTTACGAGCAGTACTTC. This sequence joins TRBV11-2 and TRBJ2-7; maybe TRBD2 (6 bases). V gave up 4 bases and J gave up 4 bases, with 20 bases separating them. Germline CDR1 is SGHAT and CDR2 is FQNNGV. The length of the CDR3 is 16 residues.

Ten or more counts support this clonotype. This chain links TRBV7-2 with TRBJ2-1, with D perhaps matching TRBD1 (7 bases). Germline assignment: CDR1 SGHTA and CDR2 FQGNSA. This CDR3 spans 15 amino acids. Trimming took 5 bases from V and 5 from J, leaving 16 bases between them. CDR3 sequence (DNA): TGTGCCAGCAGCCCTCAGGGGGGTAGAAACAATGAGCAGTTCTTC. Protein product: CASSPQGGRNNEQFF.

CDR3 nucleotide sequence: TGTGCCAGCAGCTTCGGGGCCCTGGATACGCAGTATTTT. Residues: CASSFGALDTQYF. The V call is TRBV7-9, the J call TRBJ2-3; D tentatively fits TRBD1 or TRBD2 (5 bases each). The CDR3 runs to 13 residues. CDR1 is SEHNR and CDR2 is FQNEAQ in the germline V gene (reference sequence). Deletions cut 3 bases from V and 6 bases from J, with 10 bases between.

This clonotype was counted at least ten times. The chain carries TRBV7-9 and TRBJ1-5; no definite D call. Trimming removed 4 bases at V and 7 bases at J, with 14 bases between. The CDR3 consists of 14 residues. Germline values: CDR1 SEHNR, CDR2 FQNEAQ (reference sequence). The CDR3, as DNA: TGTGCCAGCAGCTCGGGTTCCAGCGGACAGCCCCAGCATTTT. This translates into CASSSGSSGQPQHF.

This clonotype has ten or more counts. The chain carries TRBV6-2 or TRBV6-3 and TRBJ1-2; unclear D gene. CDR3 length: 14 residues. From germline, CDR1 is MNHEY and CDR2 SVGEGT. The V end lost 5 bases, the J end lost 6 bases, and 16 bases lay between the germline ends. The CDR3 here is CASSRPGPADGYTF. CDR3 in DNA: TGTGCCAGCAGTCGACCCGGGCCAGCGGATGGCTACACCTTC.